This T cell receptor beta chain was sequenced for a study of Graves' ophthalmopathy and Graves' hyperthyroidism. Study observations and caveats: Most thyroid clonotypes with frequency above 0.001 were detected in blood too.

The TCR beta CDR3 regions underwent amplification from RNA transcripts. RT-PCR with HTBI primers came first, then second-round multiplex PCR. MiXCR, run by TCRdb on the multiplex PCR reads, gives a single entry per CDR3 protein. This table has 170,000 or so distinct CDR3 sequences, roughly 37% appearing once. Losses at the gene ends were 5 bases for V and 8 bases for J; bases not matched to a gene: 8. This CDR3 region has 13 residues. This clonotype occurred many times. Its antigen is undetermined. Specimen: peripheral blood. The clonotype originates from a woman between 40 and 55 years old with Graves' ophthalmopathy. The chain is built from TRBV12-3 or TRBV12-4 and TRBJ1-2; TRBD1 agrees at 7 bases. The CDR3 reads CASSRTGSWGYTF. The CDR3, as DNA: TGTGCCAGCAGTCGGACAGGCTCTTGGGGCTACACCTTC.